These T cell receptor beta chains were read from a single sample in a study of T-cell reconstitution after alpha-beta-depleted transplantation in children. TCRdb re-called the PCR reads through MiXCR, storing one row per CDR3 protein. The sample comprises about 210,000 distinct CDR3 sequences, roughly a sixth of which are singletons, and roughly two fifths rests with the top ten. The sample consisted of PBMCs, mostly from graft donor cells, taken 360 days after TCRalphabeta/CD19-depleted stem cell transplant. These receptors all stem from a male patient aged 2-9 years who had a stem cell transplant for acute lymphoblastic leukemia, so the T cells may come from the graft donor. CDR3s include the opening cysteine and the closing phenylalanine or tryptophan. The D gene is left open where the match is weak. Only part of the rows carry a size: once, few, many, or a class if the clone is expanded.

V gene	J gene	D gene	clone size	CDR3 DNA	CDR3 protein
TRBV7-2	TRBJ1-4	TRBD1	-	TGTGCCAGCAGACGAACCGTTTCAGGGGGTGATGAAAAACTGTTTTTT	CASRRTVSGGDEKLFF
TRBV24-1	TRBJ1-5	-	-	TGTGCCACCAGTGAGGGTGGAAGCAATCAGCCCCAGCATTTT	CATSEGGSNQPQHF
TRBV6-1	TRBJ2-7	-	-	TGTGCCAGCAGTCGCCTAGCGCTGAGCTCCTACGAGCAGTACTTC	CASSRLALSSYEQYF
TRBV24-1	TRBJ2-1	TRBD2	few	TGTGCCACCAGTGCCGTAGCGGGTTTCCATGAGCAGTTCTTC	CATSAVAGFHEQFF
TRBV7-8	TRBJ2-6	TRBD1	-	TGTGCCAGCAGCTTAGCGAGGGGGGACAGGGCGCCTTCTGGGGCCAACGTCCTGACTTTC	CASSLARGDRAPSGANVLTF
TRBV5-1	TRBJ1-4	-	few	TGCGCCAGCACCTTGACATCCTTGGCAACTAATGAAAAACTGTTTTTT	CASTLTSLATNEKLFF
TRBV7-8	TRBJ1-5	-	-	TGTGCCAGCAGCTTATATCCCTTCGGGAATCAGCCCCAGCATTTT	CASSLYPFGNQPQHF
TRBV5-1	TRBJ2-1	TRBD2	-	TGCGCCAGCAGCTCGTTTAGCGGGAGCGGGGGCCCCAATGAGCAGTTCTTC	CASSSFSGSGGPNEQFF
TRBV6-5	TRBJ1-2	-	few	TGTGCCAGCAGTTACGATGGGCAGGAAGGCTATGGCTACACCTTC	CASSYDGQEGYGYTF
TRBV7-2	TRBJ2-5	TRBD2	once	TGTGCCAGCAGCCAGGGGCGGGGGGTGGAGACCCAGTACTTC	CASSQGRGVETQYF
TRBV7-2	TRBJ2-3	-	few	TGTGCCAGCAGCTCCGGCCGACAGCGAGATACGCAGTATTTT	CASSSGRQRDTQYF
TRBV20-1	TRBJ2-5	-	-	TGCAGTGCTGGGGCGGGGGAGACCCAGTACTTC	CSAGAGETQYF
TRBV20-1	TRBJ2-3	-	few	TGCAGTACAGATACGCAGTATTTT	CSTDTQYF
TRBV2	TRBJ2-3	-	few	TGTGCCAGCAGGGGGGGGCCTAGCACAGATACGCAGTATTTT	CASRGGPSTDTQYF
TRBV6-4	TRBJ2-4	-	few	TGTGCCAGCAGTGACGAAGGACCCAACGGCCCGCCTAATCGAGCCAAAAACATTCAGTACTTC	CASSDEGPNGPPNRAKNIQYF
TRBV24-1	TRBJ2-3	-	-	TGTGCCACCAGTTCGGGGAGCACAGATACGCAGTATTTT	CATSSGSTDTQYF
TRBV10-3	TRBJ2-1	TRBD2	-	TGTGCCATCAGTGAGTATCGGAGCGGGACCGGCAGCAATGAGCAGTTCTTC	CAISEYRSGTGSNEQFF
TRBV7-2	TRBJ1-2	-	-	TGTGCCAGCACCGATTCAGGCGCGTGGGGCTACACCTTC	CASTDSGAWGYTF
TRBV5-1	TRBJ2-5	TRBD2	few	TGCGCCAGCAGCTTTATTACTAGCGGGGGACAAGAGACCCAGTACTTC	CASSFITSGGQETQYF
TRBV12-3/TRBV12-4	TRBJ2-2	TRBD1	-	TGTGCCAGCAGTTTGGACAGGGGGCTTACCGGGGAGCTGTTTTTT	CASSLDRGLTGELFF
TRBV9	TRBJ2-1	TRBD1	-	TGTGCCAGCAGCGTAGACCCAATGGGGACAGGGGTTCGCAATGAGCAGTTCTTC	CASSVDPMGTGVRNEQFF
TRBV7-2	TRBJ2-3	-	-	TGTGCCAGCAGCTTAGAGGGACGGGGGAGCACAGATACGCAGTATTTT	CASSLEGRGSTDTQYF
TRBV10-2	TRBJ1-2	TRBD1	-	TGCGCCAGCAGGGACGACAGGGAGAAGGGCTACACCTTC	CASRDDREKGYTF
TRBV10-1	TRBJ1-1	-	-	TGCGCCAGCAGGAAACAGGGCGACACTGAAGCTTTCTTT	CASRKQGDTEAFF